These 6 T cell receptor beta chains were sequenced from one sample in a study of monozygotic twins with inflammatory bowel disease. TCRdb re-called the 5' RACE reads and catalogs CDR3 proteins one per entry, DNA excluded. This sample carries under 150,000 distinct CDR3 sequences, with around 2.5% going to the ten biggest clones. Sequencing was carried out using blood. The receptors originated from a human donor with ulcerative colitis or Crohn's disease, or a healthy co-twin of an affected twin (not recorded which).

The chain combines TRBV5-6 with TRBJ2-5; TCRdb selects TRBD1, and the lack of DNA leaves this call unchecked. This CDR3 has 14 amino acids. Germline V lookup: CDR1 SGHDT, CDR2 YYEEEE. CDR3 residues: CASSSWDSQETQYF.

The chain carries TRBV12-3 or TRBV12-4 and TRBJ2-4; TCRdb returns TRBD1, unconfirmable since there is no DNA. The CDR3 sequence is 15 residues long. This chain's CDR3 is CASSFVPRGQGDQYF.

V is TRBV4-2 and J is TRBJ2-1. Germline V CDR1 and CDR2: LGHNA, YNFKEQ. This CDR3 has 13 amino acids. This CDR3 is CASSPTSYNEQFF.

This rearrangement joins TRBV5-1 to TRBJ2-1; without DNA, the TCRdb call of TRBD1 cannot be checked. Germline lookup yields CDR1 SGHRS and CDR2 YFSETQ. The length of the CDR3 is 20 residues. CDR3 protein: CASSLDWTGGRYRGYNEQFF. Using reference TRBV5-1 and TRBJ2-1 for the parts outside the CDR3, the full variable domain is KAGVTQTPRYLIKTRGQQVTLSCSPISGHRSVSWYQQTPGQGLQFLFEYFSETQRNKGNFPGRFSGRQFSNSRSEMNVSTLELGDSALYLCASSLDWTGGRYRGYNEQFFGPGTRLTVL.

The gene calls are TRBV29-1 and TRBJ2-7. This CDR3 region has 13 residues. CDR1 is SQVTM and CDR2 is ANQGSEA in the germline V gene. The chain's CDR3 is CSVAQASENEQYF.

J is TRBJ2-2 and V is TRBV12-3 or TRBV12-4; TCRdb picks TRBD2, but there is no DNA to check that call. The CDR3 is 14 amino acids. The CDR3 reads CASSPGLAAGELFF.